These T cell receptor beta chains were read from a single sample in a study of blood T cell repertoires in COVID-19. Data came from immunoSEQ multiplex PCR; TCRdb stores just in-frame clones and leaves some out. The profile shows 55,000 to 65,000 clones, around 79% of them singletons. The sequencing sample was made of peripheral blood. The receptors stem from a man aged 55 to 70 with acute or convalescent COVID-19. Each CDR3 is given with its conserved first and last residue. A D gene is named only where the DNA matches it firmly. Where a row states a size, it is once, few, many or the class of an expanded clone; other rows omit it.

j_call: TRBJ2-5; clone_size: -; v_call: TRBV24-1; d_call: -; cdr3_nt: TGTGCCACCAGTGACCCAACCCAGGGACAAGAGACCCAGTACTTC; cdr3_aa: CATSDPTQGQETQYF
j_call: TRBJ2-1; clone_size: -; v_call: TRBV7-3; d_call: TRBD2; cdr3_nt: TGTGCCAGCAGCCCAACAGCGGGAGGGCCCCATGAGCAGTTCTTC; cdr3_aa: CASSPTAGGPHEQFF
j_call: TRBJ1-6; clone_size: -; v_call: TRBV27; d_call: -; cdr3_nt: TGTGCCAGCAGTTCCCCTAATAATTCACCCCTCCACTTT; cdr3_aa: CASSSPNNSPLHF
j_call: TRBJ2-1; clone_size: -; v_call: TRBV19; d_call: TRBD2; cdr3_nt: TGTGCCAGTAGTGGCCGACTAGCGGGGGATGGTGCTGAGCAGTTCTTC; cdr3_aa: CASSGRLAGDGAEQFF
j_call: TRBJ1-1; clone_size: -; v_call: TRBV29-1; d_call: -; cdr3_nt: TGCAGCGTGCGTAGGGGGACGGAGGAAGCTTTCTTT; cdr3_aa: CSVRRGTEEAFF
j_call: TRBJ2-7; clone_size: few; v_call: TRBV4-2; d_call: -; cdr3_nt: TGTGCCAGCAGCCAAGATTGGGCAGGGACCTACGAGCAGTACTTC; cdr3_aa: CASSQDWAGTYEQYF
j_call: TRBJ2-3; clone_size: -; v_call: TRBV3-1/TRBV3-2; d_call: -; cdr3_nt: TGTGCCAGCAGCCAGCATGATATAGGGGCGGATACGCAGTATTTT; cdr3_aa: CASSQHDIGADTQYF
j_call: TRBJ1-5; clone_size: -; v_call: TRBV5-5; d_call: -; cdr3_nt: TGTGCCAGCAGCTTTAGCTTCAATCAGCCCCAGCATTTT; cdr3_aa: CASSFSFNQPQHF
j_call: TRBJ2-7; clone_size: many; v_call: TRBV11-2; d_call: -; cdr3_nt: TGTGCCAGCAGCTTAGATCCCGGGGGTGAGCAGTACTTC; cdr3_aa: CASSLDPGGEQYF
j_call: TRBJ2-3; clone_size: once; v_call: TRBV29-1; d_call: -; cdr3_nt: TGCAGCGTTGAAAGTCAACAGGGTGACACGCAGTATTTT; cdr3_aa: CSVESQQGDTQYF
j_call: TRBJ1-4; clone_size: -; v_call: TRBV5-1; d_call: TRBD1; cdr3_nt: TGCGCCAGCAGCACAGGGGGCAGGAGTGAAAAACTGTTTTTT; cdr3_aa: CASSTGGRSEKLFF
j_call: TRBJ1-2; clone_size: -; v_call: TRBV15; d_call: -; cdr3_nt: TGTGCCACCAGCAGAGGAAGCGACCCCGGCTACACCTTC; cdr3_aa: CATSRGSDPGYTF
j_call: TRBJ2-7; clone_size: -; v_call: TRBV4-1; d_call: TRBD1; cdr3_nt: TGCGCCAGCAGCCAAGATGAGTGGGACAGCTCCTACGAGCAGTACTTC; cdr3_aa: CASSQDEWDSSYEQYF
j_call: TRBJ1-3; clone_size: -; v_call: TRBV18; d_call: TRBD1; cdr3_nt: TGTGCCAGCTCACCAGGACAGGGAGGCGGAAACACCATATATTTT; cdr3_aa: CASSPGQGGGNTIYF
j_call: TRBJ1-3; clone_size: -; v_call: TRBV29-1; d_call: -; cdr3_nt: TGCAGCGTTGAAGATCTCCGAGATGGAAACACCATATATTTT; cdr3_aa: CSVEDLRDGNTIYF